A single TCR beta chain is shown here with its context. Its antigen is currently unknown. The data are from a study of memory CD4+ T cells and cytomegalovirus serostatus. Turning to the study itself: Healthy Belgian adult donors included about nine CMV-positive and some 23 CMV-negative people.

CDR3 length: 14 residues. Germline assignment: CDR1 SGHTA and CDR2 FQGNSA. V lost 5 bases, J lost 3 bases, and 13 bases lay in between. Study-wide points: Median bootstrapped AUC for CMV status was about 0.96 originally, 0.85 to 0.92 US-trained.

The method was immunoSEQ multiplex PCR; TCRdb's version includes in-frame clones alone and lacks a portion of them. The data hold tens of thousands of clones, with 82% observed a single time. Single viable CD3+CD4+CD8-CD45RO+ cells were sorted as the memory CD4+ T cells. Positive selection with CD4 microbeads enriched total CD4+ T cells. Specimen: memory CD4+ T cells from blood. The chain couples TRBV7-2 to TRBJ1-1; D is unclear. The receptor was isolated from an adult in good health and CMV-seronegative. Some clones in this sample may be carry-over from other donors' samples. As DNA, the CDR3 is TGTGCCAGCAGCAAAGGGTATCGGGACACTGAAGCTTTCTTT. Its translation is CASSKGYRDTEAFF.